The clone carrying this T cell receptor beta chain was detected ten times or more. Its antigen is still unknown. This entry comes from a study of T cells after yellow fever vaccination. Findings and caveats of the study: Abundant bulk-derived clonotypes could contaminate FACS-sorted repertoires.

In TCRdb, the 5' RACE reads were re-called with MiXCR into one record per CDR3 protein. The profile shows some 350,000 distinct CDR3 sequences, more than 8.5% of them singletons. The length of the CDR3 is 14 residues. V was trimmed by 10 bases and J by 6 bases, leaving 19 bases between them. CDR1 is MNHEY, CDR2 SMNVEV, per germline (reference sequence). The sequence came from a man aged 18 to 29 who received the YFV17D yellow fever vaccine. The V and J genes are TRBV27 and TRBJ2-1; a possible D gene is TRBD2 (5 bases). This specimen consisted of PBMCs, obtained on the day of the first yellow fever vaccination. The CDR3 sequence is CATGVISSRNEQFF. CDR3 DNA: TGTGCCACCGGGGTCATATCCAGTCGCAATGAGCAGTTCTTC.